This record covers a single TCR beta chain. Its target is unknown. The sample comes from a study of T cell responses to AZD1222 COVID-19 vaccine. Broader study findings: CD4 TCRs associated with vaccination spanned spike, dominating at 160-218 and 743-854.

Sequencing used immunoSEQ multiplex PCR; TCRdb keeps in-frame clones, though not all of them. The sample yields about 35,000 clones, about nine tenths seen once. The sample here was peripheral blood, taken 28 days after the second AZD1222 dose. The sequence derives from an adult who received the AZD1222 COVID-19 vaccine.

The CDR3 coding sequence is TGTGCCAGCAGCGTAGGCGGGGCCCTTAATTCACCCCTCCACTTT. Translating gives CASSVGGALNSPLHF. The J gene is TRBJ1-6, the V gene TRBV9; D perhaps matches TRBD1 (5 bases). V lost 0 bases, J lost 6 bases, and 10 bases lay in between. Germline CDR1 reads SGDLS; CDR2 reads YYNGEE. The CDR3 runs to 15 residues. Based on the CDR3 plus reference TRBV9 and TRBJ1-6, the full variable domain is DSGVTQTPKHLITATGQRVTLRCSPRSGDLSVYWYQQSLDQGLQFLIQYYNGEERAKGNILERFSAQQFPDLHSELNLSSLELGDSALYFCASSVGGALNSPLHFGNGTRLTVT.